The 28 T cell receptor beta chains listed next were all sequenced from one sample in a study of identical twins. MiXCR, run by TCRdb on the 5' RACE reads, gives a single entry per CDR3 protein. The data show about 730,000 distinct CDR3 sequences, with about 20% seen just once and 4.3% held by the top ten. The same sample was also studied in work on T cells expressing NK-cell markers.

The sample was PBMCs. The receptors originated from a woman younger than 35 in good health.

This clonotype was picked up many times. The rearrangement joins TRBV10-3 to TRBJ2-3; 10 bases map to TRBD2. Losses at the gene ends were 10 bases for V and 3 bases for J; bases not matched to a gene: 1. Germline CDR1 is ENHRY and CDR2 is SYGVKD. The CDR3 is 12 residues long. CDR3 DNA: TGTGCCACACTAGCGGGAACAGATACGCAGTATTTT. As protein: CATLAGTDTQYF.

The chain links TRBV5-6 to TRBJ2-1; TRBD2 aligns across 11 bases. This CDR3 is built from 18 residues. Trimming cost V 0 bases and J 9 bases; bases outside gene matches: 14. Germline lookup yields CDR1 SGHDT and CDR2 YYEEEE. The CDR3 is CASSLVRWLAGGIGEQFF. The CDR3 DNA reads TGTGCCAGCAGCTTGGTTCGCTGGCTAGCGGGAGGTATCGGTGAGCAGTTCTTC.

This clonotype was observed a handful of times. The chain couples TRBV2 to TRBJ1-6, with 7 bases lining up with TRBD1. In germline, CDR1 is SNHLY, CDR2 FYNNEI. CDR3 length: 12 residues. J lost 14 bases, V lost 7 bases, and 8 bases had no gene match. The CDR3, as DNA: TGTGCCAGCACCCAATCGACAGGGTCCCTCCACTTT. It encodes CASTQSTGSLHF.

In this sample, this clonotype turned up a few times. V and J are TRBV5-6 and TRBJ1-1, with a possible D match to TRBD1 (5 bases). The germline CDR1 and CDR2 sequences are SGHDT and YYEEEE. V gave up 4 bases and J gave up 0 bases, with 13 bases separating them. This CDR3 has 15 residues. CDR3 nucleotides: TGTGCCAGCAGCGCTTTAGGGGTGATGAACACTGAAGCTTTCTTT. Amino acids: CASSALGVMNTEAFF.

In its sample, this clonotype was seen a few times. The chain couples TRBV24-1 to TRBJ2-3, with 7 bases matching TRBD2. CDR1 is KGHDR and CDR2 is SFDVKD in the germline V gene. The CDR3 runs 13 residues. V gave up 7 bases and J gave up 5 bases; unmatched junction bases: 5. DNA for the CDR3: TGTGCCACCAGCCAAAGCGGGGTAGATACGCAGTATTTT. Translated, it gives CATSQSGVDTQYF.

V usage is TRBV2 and J usage is TRBJ2-1, with D perhaps TRBD2 (6 bases). The ends were cut back, 4 bases at V and 5 bases at J, with 15 bases in the middle. This CDR3 comprises 15 residues. Germline assignment: CDR1 SNHLY and CDR2 FYNNEI. CDR3 sequence (DNA): TGTGCCAGCAGTGGACTAGGAGTTAACGACAATGAGCAGTTCTTC. Its protein is CASSGLGVNDNEQFF.

CDR3 in DNA: TGTGCCAGCAGCCAACTGACAGGGTACTACGAGCAGTACTTC. Translation: CASSQLTGYYEQYF. The V gene is TRBV14, the J gene TRBJ2-7, with 7 bases lining up with TRBD1. Germline V gives CDR1 SGHDN, CDR2 FVKESK. J lost 3 bases, V lost 2 bases, and 4 bases had no gene match. The CDR3 consists of 14 residues.

This clonotype was found many times. The V and J genes are TRBV20-1 and TRBJ2-1, with TRBD2 identical over 9 bases. The germline gives CDR1 DFQATT, CDR2 SNEGSKA (reference sequence). The CDR3 is 14 amino acids. The V segment lost 6 bases and the J segment 7 bases; nucleotides outside the gene matches: 10. The CDR3 region is CSAVAGEVGNEQFF. For the CDR3, the DNA is TGCAGTGCCGTAGCGGGGGAAGTGGGGAATGAGCAGTTCTTC.

This clonotype was seen many times. This rearrangement joins TRBV7-2 to TRBJ2-1; TRBD2 aligns across 10 bases. Germline V gene lookup returns CDR1 SGHTA and CDR2 FQGNSA. V shed 5 bases, J shed 3 bases, and the junction held 4 bases outside the gene matches. This CDR3 contains 15 residues. Here the CDR3 DNA reads TGTGCCAGCAGCCCAGGGACTAGCGACTACAATGAGCAGTTCTTC. Protein product: CASSPGTSDYNEQFF.

The V gene is TRBV4-3, the J gene TRBJ2-3, with a tentative D call TRBD1 (5 bases). Per germline, CDR1 LGHNA and CDR2 YSLEER. This CDR3 comprises 14 residues. Between the trimmed V and J ends, which lost 0 bases and 4 bases, there was a span of 8 bases. In DNA, the CDR3 is TGCGCCAGCAGCCAAGAAGGCAGGGCAGATACGCAGTATTTT. It is translated as CASSQEGRADTQYF.

This clonotype was seen a few times. This rearrangement joins TRBV20-1 to TRBJ2-3; 9 bases map to TRBD2. This CDR3 has 17 amino acids. Germline assignment: CDR1 DFQATT and CDR2 SNEGSKA (reference sequence). The J segment lost 6 bases and the V segment lost 1 base, leaving 14 bases of the junction unmatched. CDR3 residues: CSARGFGGGAKGDTQYF. The CDR3 region has the DNA TGCAGTGCTAGAGGTTTCGGCGGGGGGGCGAAGGGGGATACGCAGTATTTT.

The CDR3 sequence: CASSYSPSSYNEQFF. Written as DNA, the CDR3 is TGTGCCAGCAGTTACTCTCCGAGCTCCTACAATGAGCAGTTCTTC. This chain connects TRBV6-5 to TRBJ2-1; no reliable D call. V gave up 0 bases and J gave up 0 bases, with 6 bases separating them. CDR1 and CDR2 from the germline V gene are MNHEY and SVGAGI. The CDR3 runs to 15 residues.

This clonotype was detected a few times. J is TRBJ2-3 and V is TRBV6-1; D may be TRBD2 (6 bases). The germline gives CDR1 MNHNS, CDR2 SASEGT. V lost 5 bases and J 2 bases, leaving 11 bases between the germline ends. The CDR3 consists of 14 residues. The CDR3 reads CASSTGDPTDTQYF. The DNA of the CDR3 is TGTGCCAGCAGTACGGGGGACCCCACAGATACGCAGTATTTT.

The chain joins TRBV20-1 to TRBJ2-1, with 10 bases fitting TRBD2. The CDR3 extends over 15 amino acids. Germline CDR1 and CDR2: DFQATT and SNEGSKA (reference sequence). V shed 3 bases, J shed 3 bases, and the junction held 5 bases outside the gene matches. CDR3 DNA sequence: TGCAGTGCTAGCAAGCGGGAGGGGTTCTACAATGAGCAGTTCTTC. This sequence encodes CSASKREGFYNEQFF.

In its sample, this clonotype was seen once. The genes are TRBV6-2 or TRBV6-3 and TRBJ2-7, with D hard to call. The CDR3 is 12 amino acids. V was trimmed by 2 bases and J by 5 bases, leaving 7 bases between them. Germline V lookup: CDR1 MNHEY, CDR2 SVGEGT. DNA of the CDR3: TGTGCCAGCAGTTACCCCAACCACGAGCAGTACTTC. Protein product: CASSYPNHEQYF.

This clonotype was counted a few times. This chain joins TRBV5-8 and TRBJ2-1, with 11 bases lining up with TRBD2. The V and J ends lost 4 bases and 8 bases, in that order; junction bases with no gene match: 8. This CDR3 has 15 residues. Per the germline V gene, CDR1 is SGHTS and CDR2 is YDEGEE. The CDR3 sequence is CASSRQLAGEHEQFF. As DNA, the CDR3 is TGTGCCAGCAGCCGCCAACTAGCGGGAGAGCATGAGCAGTTCTTC.

In its sample, this clonotype was seen a few times. In nucleotides, the CDR3 is TGTGCCAGCAGCGTACCAGTAAATCCCGTAGATACGCAGTATTTT. Protein: CASSVPVNPVDTQYF. The V and J genes are TRBV9 and TRBJ2-3; D remains unclear. The V end was cut by 1 base, the J end by 5 bases, with 14 bases between. The CDR3 has 15 residues. From germline, CDR1 is SGDLS and CDR2 YYNGEE. Together with reference TRBV9 and TRBJ2-3, the CDR3 gives the full variable domain: DSGVTQTPKHLITATGQRVTLRCSPRSGDLSVYWYQQSLDQGLQFLIQYYNGEERAKGNILERFSAQQFPDLHSELNLSSLELGDSALYFCASSVPVNPVDTQYFGPGTRLTVL.

This clonotype was observed a few times. This chain connects TRBV29-1 to TRBJ1-2; no clear D gene. Trimming took off 6 bases at V and 1 base at J, with 9 bases between the two ends. The germline V gene encodes CDR1 SQVTM and CDR2 ANQGSEA. This CDR3 contains 12 residues. CDR3 protein: CSVESGNYGYTF. In DNA form, the CDR3 reads TGCAGCGTCGAAAGTGGTAACTATGGCTACACCTTC. Looking up the rest from reference TRBV29-1 and TRBJ1-2 gives the full variable domain: SAVISQKPSRDICQRGTSLTIQCQVDSQVTMMFWYRQQPGQSLTLIATANQGSEATYESGFVIDKFPISRPNLTFSTLTVSNMSPEDSSIYLCSVESGNYGYTFGSGTRLTVV.

This rearrangement joins TRBV4-3 to TRBJ2-2, with D possibly TRBD1 on 6 matching bases. The ends were cut back, 5 bases at V and 5 bases at J, with 15 bases in the middle. The CDR3 has 15 residues. The germline gives CDR1 LGHNA, CDR2 YSLEER. Here the CDR3 reads CASSWGLRGTGELFF. CDR3 nucleotide sequence: TGCGCCAGCAGCTGGGGGCTACGGGGAACCGGGGAGCTGTTTTTT.

The chain couples TRBV5-5 to TRBJ2-5; D is unclear. Trimming removed 1 base from V and 3 bases from J, with 10 bases in between. This CDR3 spans 14 amino acids. Germline CDR1 is SGHKS and CDR2 is YYEKEE (reference sequence). The CDR3 nucleotides read TGTGCCAGCAGCTTGCTGGCACATGAAGAGACCCAGTACTTC. Translation: CASSLLAHEETQYF.

The genes are TRBV12-3 or TRBV12-4 and TRBJ2-2, with D unclear. CDR3 length: 13 residues. The V gene lost 6 bases and the J gene lost 6 bases, with 11 bases spanning the gap. CDR3 bases: TGTGCCAGCAGAGACCGGGCTCCCGGGGAGCTGTTTTTT. Translation: CASRDRAPGELFF.

This clonotype was found many times. The chain recombines TRBV6-5 with TRBJ2-3; TRBD2 might be the D (6 bases). The CDR3 length is 15 residues. Per the germline V gene, CDR1 is MNHEY and CDR2 is SVGAGI. Trimming removed 4 bases from V and 2 bases from J, with 13 bases in between. CDR3 region: CASSSGSGYTDTQYF. The CDR3 nucleotides are TGTGCCAGCAGTTCGGGTAGCGGATACACAGATACGCAGTATTTT.

This chain uses TRBV5-1 with TRBJ2-5; either TRBD1 or TRBD2 may supply D (5 bases each). The CDR3 runs 14 residues. V lost 4 bases, J lost 0 bases, and 10 bases lay in between. In germline, CDR1 is SGHRS, CDR2 YFSETQ. The CDR3 loop is CASSERGHQETQYF. CDR3 DNA sequence: TGCGCCAGCAGCGAAAGGGGACACCAAGAGACCCAGTACTTC.

This clonotype was seen a handful of times. J is TRBJ1-1 and V is TRBV5-1, with D perhaps TRBD1 (6 bases). CDR1 is SGHRS, CDR2 YFSETQ, per germline. CDR3 length: 13 amino acids. Trimming removed 5 bases from V and 8 bases from J, with 16 bases in between. CDR3 coding DNA: TGCGCCAGCAGTTCAGGGGTCTTCAGGGAAGCTTTCTTT. Amino acids: CASSSGVFREAFF.

The genes are TRBV3-1 and TRBJ1-2; D is unclear. V lost 3 bases and J lost 8, with 7 bases in between. This CDR3 comprises 11 residues. Germline values: CDR1 LGHDT, CDR2 YNNKEL (reference sequence). CDR3 DNA sequence: TGTGCCAGCAGCCACACGACGGGCTACACCTTC. Its protein product is CASSHTTGYTF.

There are a few counts of this clonotype. V gene TRBV10-3 combines with J gene TRBJ1-2; D ambiguous. Germline V gene data show CDR1 as ENHRY and CDR2 as SYGVKD. Trimming took 4 bases from V and 10 from J, leaving 10 bases between them. CDR3 length equals 11 residues. CDR3 sequence: CAISVGRDYTF. CDR3 sequence (DNA): TGTGCCATCAGTGTGGGAAGGGACTACACCTTC.

This clonotype has a handful of counts. The genes are TRBV9 and TRBJ2-7; 10 bases agree with TRBD2. CDR1 and CDR2 (germline): SGDLS, YYNGEE. V shed 4 bases and J 9 bases; nucleotides not matched to a gene: 4. The CDR3 totals 12 residues. The CDR3 bases are TGTGCCAGCAGCCCCGGGACTAGCGCGCAGTACTTC. The encoded protein is CASSPGTSAQYF.

This clonotype was found a few times. The chain couples TRBV7-9 to TRBJ2-7, with D perhaps being TRBD1 or TRBD2 (5 bases each). The germline CDR1 and CDR2 sequences are SEHNR and FQNEAQ (reference sequence). Trimming took off 2 bases at V and 4 bases at J, with 21 bases between the two ends. The length of the CDR3 is 17 residues. In DNA form, the CDR3 reads TGTGCCAGCAGCTTAAGGGACGCCCGGGACCGGGAATACGAGCAGTACTTC. Its protein product is CASSLRDARDREYEQYF.